The 19 T cell receptor beta chains given below trace back to one sample, sequenced in a study of OX40 agonist ivuxolimab in advanced cancers. The library was built by means of the immunoSEQ multiplex PCR assay. TCRdb stores this immuneACCESS table with in-frame sequences only. Part of the clones is absent; in the studies checked, under half of the shortfall reflects unresolved V genes, and no reason is known for the rest. The sample table records about 50,000 clones; more than 75% of these occur just once. 11% of the sample is held by the ten biggest clonotypes. The specimen comprised CD4+ or CD8+ T cells sorted from blood, sampled in a trial of the OX40 agonist ivuxolimab. These receptors all come from an adult with an advanced solid tumor such as melanoma, head and neck, liver or kidney cancer.

This clone was detected ten times or more. This chain links TRBV7-9 with TRBJ2-5, with 13 bases that match TRBD2. Germline values: CDR1 SEHNR, CDR2 FQNEAQ (reference sequence). This CDR3 has 15 amino acids. Trimming removed 4 bases from V and 11 bases from J; junction bases left unmatched: 10. CDR3 nucleotides: TGTGCCAGCAGCTCCCTAACTAGCGGGGGGGTCAAGCAGTACTTC. Its protein is CASSSLTSGGVKQYF.

This clone showed up just once. The V and J genes are TRBV5-1 and TRBJ1-3; D unclear. Germline CDR1 is SGHRS and CDR2 is YFSETQ. The CDR3 has 10 residues. V dropped 5 bases and J dropped 6 bases, with 3 bases sitting between them. The DNA for the CDR3 is TGCGCCAGCAGTGTAAACACCATATATTTT. Its protein is CASSVNTIYF.

This chain links TRBV4-1 with TRBJ1-1; possible D gene TRBD1, 6 bases. The V and J ends lost 2 bases and 0 bases respectively, with 13 bases between them. The germline gives CDR1 MGHRA, CDR2 YSYEKL. The CDR3 runs 16 residues. The CDR3 protein is CASSQFRGYVNTEAFF. The CDR3 DNA follows: TGCGCCAGCAGCCAATTCAGGGGATACGTGAACACTGAAGCTTTCTTT.

On this clone itself: The same CDR3 arises from other DNA sequences in this sample as well. This chain uses TRBV7-9 with TRBJ1-1; tentatively, D is TRBD1 (5 bases). V gave up 1 base and J gave up 1 base, with 7 bases separating them. This CDR3 contains 14 residues. The germline V gene encodes CDR1 SEHNR and CDR2 FQNEAQ (reference sequence). CDR3 DNA: TGTGCCAGCAGCTTAGGCCAGGGGAACACTGAAGCTTTCTTT. Amino acids: CASSLGQGNTEAFF.

V usage is TRBV5-1 and J usage is TRBJ2-3, with D possibly TRBD1 on 6 matching bases. Trimming pared 4 bases from V and 4 bases from J, leaving 16 bases between. The CDR3 is 15 amino acids. Germline CDR1 SGHRS, CDR2 YFSETQ. The CDR3 bases are TGCGCCAGCAGCCCGAGGGGGACGCCTGCAGATACGCAGTATTTT. Translating gives CASSPRGTPADTQYF.

The chain uses TRBV6-5 and TRBJ2-2; 8 bases map to TRBD2. The germline gives CDR1 MNHEY, CDR2 SVGAGI. This CDR3 has 16 residues. Germline trimming cut 0 bases from V and 6 bases from J; bases unmatched to any gene: 6. The CDR3 is CASSYSMPGLAGELFF. Here the CDR3 DNA reads TGTGCCAGCAGTTACTCGATGCCGGGACTAGCCGGGGAGCTGTTTTTT.

This chain uses TRBV21-1 with TRBJ2-7; TRBD1 is the table's D call, not checked against the DNA. TRBV21-1 is a known pseudogene. This CDR3 comprises 14 residues. Written as DNA, the CDR3 is TGTGCCAGCACCTCCGGGGACAAATCCTACGAGCAGTACTTC. Translating gives CASTSGDKSYEQYF.

The genes are TRBV2 and TRBJ2-5, with 9 nucleotides matching TRBD2. The germline gives CDR1 SNHLY, CDR2 FYNNEI. V shed 1 base and J 3 bases; nucleotides not matched to a gene: 6. The CDR3 consists of 16 residues. CDR3 coding DNA: TGTGCCAGCAGTGAAGAGCGGGGGGACTCCAAAGAGACCCAGTACTTC. Its protein is CASSEERGDSKETQYF.

Here the CDR3 reads CASTNRGQGQETQYF. CDR3 DNA: TGTGCCAGCACCAACCGGGGACAGGGGCAAGAGACCCAGTACTTC. The V and J genes are TRBV7-8 and TRBJ2-5; 10 positions match TRBD1. The CDR3 runs 15 residues. Trimming cost V 7 bases and J 2 bases; bases outside gene matches: 7. Germline V CDR1 and CDR2: SGHVS, FQNEAQ.

This clone occurred a few times. Other nucleotide sequences in the sample specify the same CDR3. The rearrangement links TRBV7-9 to TRBJ1-5; TRBD1 aligns across 9 bases. Losses at the gene ends were 5 bases for V and 4 bases for J; bases not matched to a gene: 3. Looked up from germline, CDR1 is SEHNR and CDR2 is FQNEAQ (reference sequence). The CDR3 consists of 14 residues. CDR3 loop: CASSPGQGNQPQHF. In DNA form, the CDR3 reads TGTGCCAGCAGCCCTGGACAGGGGAATCAGCCCCAGCATTTT.

The V gene is TRBV9, the J gene TRBJ2-2; D may be TRBD2 (6 bases). This CDR3 has 17 amino acids. CDR1 and CDR2 from the germline V gene are SGDLS and YYNGEE. Deletions cut 3 bases from V and 2 bases from J, with 17 bases between. The CDR3 DNA sequence: TGTGCCAGCAGCGCCCCGAGGGGTAGCGGAAACACCGGGGAGCTGTTTTTT. Translating it yields CASSAPRGSGNTGELFF.

This clone appeared once. The chain combines TRBV7-3 with TRBJ2-2; 7 bases fit TRBD1. The CDR3 spans 21 residues. The V gene's germline CDR1 is SGHTA and CDR2 FQGTGA. Unmatched junction bases numbered 22, after V lost 4 bases and J lost 2 bases. The CDR3 region has the DNA TGTGCCAGCAGCTCTAAAGTCGGTTACTGGGGACAGACTAACAACACCGGGGAGCTGTTTTTT. Translated, it gives CASSSKVGYWGQTNNTGELFF.

The rearrangement uses TRBV19 and TRBJ1-2, with unresolved D. Trimming removed 4 bases from V and 5 bases from J, with 20 bases in between. CDR1 is LNHDA and CDR2 is SQIVND in the germline V gene (reference sequence). This CDR3 has 16 residues. The CDR3 DNA reads TGTGCCAGTAGTACCCGTCGGGAGGAGTCCCTATATGGCTACACCTTC. It is translated as CASSTRREESLYGYTF.

This clone was counted a few times. The rearrangement joins TRBV4-1 to TRBJ1-4; D is ambiguous. The CDR3 is 15 amino acids. Germline loops: CDR1 MGHRA, CDR2 YSYEKL. With 2 bases removed from V and 5 bases from J, the gap between germline ends came to 12 bases. The CDR3 bases are TGCGCCAGCAGCCAATCCGGCAGGTTGAATGAAAAACTGTTTTTT. Translating it yields CASSQSGRLNEKLFF.

This chain connects TRBV6-5 to TRBJ2-3, with unresolved D. This CDR3 region has 12 residues. Germline V lookup: CDR1 MNHEY, CDR2 SVGAGI. The V and J ends lost 0 bases and 5 bases respectively, with 3 bases between them. This CDR3 reads CASSYSGDTQYF. The CDR3 DNA is TGTGCCAGCAGTTACTCAGGAGATACGCAGTATTTT.

The V call is TRBV4-2, the J call TRBJ2-7; weak D call: TRBD1 (5 bases). The V gene's germline CDR1 is LGHNA and CDR2 YNFKEQ. This CDR3 contains 16 residues. Trimming pared 0 bases from V and 3 bases from J, leaving 15 bases between. The CDR3 DNA is TGTGCCAGCAGCCAAGAATCTCATAACAGGCTCTACGAGCAGTACTTC. It codes for CASSQESHNRLYEQYF.

The V and J genes are TRBV5-4 and TRBJ1-1, with D possibly matching TRBD1 (6 bases). CDR3 length: 13 amino acids. Trimming cost V 4 bases and J 2 bases, with 9 bases left between them. Per the germline V gene, CDR1 is SGHNT and CDR2 is YYREEE (reference sequence). For the CDR3, the DNA is TGTGCCAGCAGCGAGACAGGCAACACTGAAGCTTTCTTT. It encodes CASSETGNTEAFF.

This chain connects TRBV28 to TRBJ2-7; D gene unclear. CDR3 length: 12 amino acids. CDR1 MDHEN and CDR2 SYDVKM come from the germline V gene. Trimming pared 5 bases from V and 3 bases from J, leaving 8 bases between. The CDR3 DNA is TGTGCCAGCAGTCCGCCAAACTACGAGCAGTACTTC. This gives the protein CASSPPNYEQYF.

The chain employs TRBV11-2 and TRBJ2-7; 8 bases align to TRBD1. This CDR3 has 14 amino acids. From germline, CDR1 is SGHAT and CDR2 FQNNGV. Trimming at V came to 1 base and at J to 2 bases, leaving 1 base not matched to a gene. The CDR3 DNA reads as TGTGCCAGCAGCTTAGGGACAGGGACCTACGAGCAGTACTTC. This codes for CASSLGTGTYEQYF.